This T cell receptor beta chain comes out of a study of blood T cell repertoires in COVID-19. About the research overall: The study drew acute and convalescent COVID-19 samples from the United States, Italy and Spain.

Germline loops: CDR1 KGHDR, CDR2 SFDVKD. Trimming stripped 6 bases from V and 2 bases from J, with 3 bases between. The CDR3 runs 12 residues. As processed by the authors: Estimation of nucleated cell counts relied on the amplification of reference gene primers. Clones were read by immunoSEQ multiplex PCR, and TCRdb kept only the in-frame ones, dropping some. V and J calls plus clone size are reproduced from that table; the DNA served to infer D and trimming. This table has about 190,000 clones, approximately 80% appearing once. This chain joins TRBV24-1 and TRBJ1-4; D is unclear. Sample: peripheral blood. This receptor was identified in a woman aged 45-60 years with acute or convalescent COVID-19. For the CDR3, the DNA is TGTGCCACCAGTTCGACTAATGAAAAACTGTTTTTT. This codes for CATSSTNEKLFF.